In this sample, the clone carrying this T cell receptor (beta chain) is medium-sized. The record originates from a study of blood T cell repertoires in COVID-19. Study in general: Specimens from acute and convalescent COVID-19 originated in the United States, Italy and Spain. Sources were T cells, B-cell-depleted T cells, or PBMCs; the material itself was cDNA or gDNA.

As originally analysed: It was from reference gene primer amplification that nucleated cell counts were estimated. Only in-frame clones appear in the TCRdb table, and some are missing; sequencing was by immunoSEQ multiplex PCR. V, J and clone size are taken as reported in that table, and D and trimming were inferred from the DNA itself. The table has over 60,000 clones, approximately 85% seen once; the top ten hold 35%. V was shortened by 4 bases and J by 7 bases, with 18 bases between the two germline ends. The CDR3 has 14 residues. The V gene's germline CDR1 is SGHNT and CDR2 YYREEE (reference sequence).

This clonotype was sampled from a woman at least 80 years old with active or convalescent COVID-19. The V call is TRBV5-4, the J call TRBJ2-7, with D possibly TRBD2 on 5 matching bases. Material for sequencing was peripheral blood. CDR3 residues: CASSPLPDYMEQYF. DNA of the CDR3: TGTGCCAGCAGCCCCCTTCCCGACTATATGGAGCAGTACTTC.